These 2 T cell receptor beta chains originate from one sample sequenced in a study of blood T cell repertoires in COVID-19. The protocol was immunoSEQ multiplex PCR, while the TCRdb copy is restricted to in-frame clones and leaves out a portion. The profile shows under 250,000 clones, just over 85% of them singletons. Material for sequencing was PBMCs or T cells enriched from blood (not recorded which). The receptors stem from a middle-aged man who had recovered from COVID-19.

The chain is built from TRBV7-8 and TRBJ1-3; TRBD1 matches 7 bases. The J segment lost 0 bases and the V segment lost 6 bases, leaving 11 bases of the junction unmatched. This CDR3 has 17 residues. The germline CDR1 and CDR2 sequences are SGHVS and FQNEAQ. In nucleotides, the CDR3 is TGTGCCAGCAGTTATTCACGGGACAGCGGCTCTGGAAACACCATATATTTT. Translation: CASSYSRDSGSGNTIYF.

This clone was counted many times. Here the CDR3 DNA reads TGCGCCAGCAACTCCTTGGGCTCGTATGACACTGAAGCTTTCTTT. Encoded protein: CASNSLGSYDTEAFF. The rearrangement uses TRBV5-1 and TRBJ1-1; D is undetermined. V was shortened by 6 bases and J by 3 bases, with 18 bases between the two germline ends. Germline assignment: CDR1 SGHRS and CDR2 YFSETQ. The CDR3 extends over 15 amino acids.